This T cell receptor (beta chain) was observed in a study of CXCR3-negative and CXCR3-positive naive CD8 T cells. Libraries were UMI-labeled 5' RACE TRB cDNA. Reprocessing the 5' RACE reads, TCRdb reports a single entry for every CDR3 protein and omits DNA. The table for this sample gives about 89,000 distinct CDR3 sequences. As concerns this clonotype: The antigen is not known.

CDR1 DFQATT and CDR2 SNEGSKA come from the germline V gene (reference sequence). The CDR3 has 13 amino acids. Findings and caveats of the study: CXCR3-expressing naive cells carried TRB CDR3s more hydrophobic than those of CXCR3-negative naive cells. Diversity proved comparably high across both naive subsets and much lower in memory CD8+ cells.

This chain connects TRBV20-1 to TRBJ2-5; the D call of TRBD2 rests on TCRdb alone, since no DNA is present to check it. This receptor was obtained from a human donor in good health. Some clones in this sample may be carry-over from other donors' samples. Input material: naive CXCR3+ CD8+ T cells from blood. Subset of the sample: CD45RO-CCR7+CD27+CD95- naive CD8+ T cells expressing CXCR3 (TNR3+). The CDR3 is CSADGGGGETQYF.